This T cell receptor (beta chain) was sequenced in a study of blood T cells in healthy people across ages. Study-level points and caveats: The unknown donor CMV status may have confounded expanded clonotype changes. Estimated diversity that came from one million T cells was considered an underestimate.

A second PCR of 7 to 11 cycles used a sample-barcoded 5' primer and a J-beta primer mix. Unique molecular identifiers of 12 random nucleotides labeled each cDNA. TCRdb re-called the 5' RACE reads with MiXCR, one entry per CDR3 protein. The sample has fewer than 600,000 distinct CDR3 sequences, about 27% seen once. With regard to this clonotype: Its antigen remains unidentified.

Per germline, CDR1 SGHRS and CDR2 YFSETQ. The CDR3 extends over 13 amino acids. Trimming took 7 bases from V and 5 from J, leaving 15 bases between them. These sequences were also reported in another study, on T cells of mothers and their children. That investigation notes: Added by the second PCR's M1S primer were sample barcodes and 2-4 random nucleotides.

V is TRBV5-1 and J is TRBJ1-1; the D is unclear. The sequence was obtained from a boy aged 2 to 10 in good health. The specimen sequenced was blood. The CDR3 DNA reads TGCGCCAGCCACCGGGCCCCCGGGACTGAAGCTTTCTTT. Translating it yields CASHRAPGTEAFF.